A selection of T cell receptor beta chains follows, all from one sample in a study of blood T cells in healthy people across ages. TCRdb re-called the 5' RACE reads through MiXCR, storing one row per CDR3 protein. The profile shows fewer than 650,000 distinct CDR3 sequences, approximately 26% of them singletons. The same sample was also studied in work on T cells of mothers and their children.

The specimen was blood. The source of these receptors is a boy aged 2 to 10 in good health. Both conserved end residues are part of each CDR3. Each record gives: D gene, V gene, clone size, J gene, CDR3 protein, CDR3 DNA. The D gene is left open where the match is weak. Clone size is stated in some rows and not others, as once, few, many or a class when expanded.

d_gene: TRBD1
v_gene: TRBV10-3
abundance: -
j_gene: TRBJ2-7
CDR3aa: CAISESRGQGPYEQYF
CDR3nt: TGTGCCATCAGTGAGTCGAGGGGACAGGGCCCCTACGAGCAGTACTTC

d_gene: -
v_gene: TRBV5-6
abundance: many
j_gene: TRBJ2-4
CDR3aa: CASSDEQGLAKNIQYF
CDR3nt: TGTGCCAGCAGCGACGAACAGGGTCTAGCCAAAAACATTCAGTACTTC

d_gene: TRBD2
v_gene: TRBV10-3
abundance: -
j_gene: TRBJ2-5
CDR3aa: CAISYPAGGKETQYF
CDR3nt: TGTGCCATCAGTTACCCAGCGGGGGGAAAAGAGACCCAGTACTTC

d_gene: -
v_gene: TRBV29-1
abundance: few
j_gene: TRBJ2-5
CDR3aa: CSIVPGLWETQYF
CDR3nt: TGCAGCATCGTCCCGGGGCTCTGGGAGACCCAGTACTTC

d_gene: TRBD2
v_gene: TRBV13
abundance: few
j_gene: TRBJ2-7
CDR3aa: CASSLTSETYEQYF
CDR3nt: TGTGCCAGCAGCTTGACTAGCGAGACCTACGAGCAGTACTTC

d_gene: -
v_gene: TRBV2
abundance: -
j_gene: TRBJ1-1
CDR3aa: CASSILRAEAFF
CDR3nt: TGTGCCAGCAGTATACTGAGAGCTGAAGCTTTCTTT

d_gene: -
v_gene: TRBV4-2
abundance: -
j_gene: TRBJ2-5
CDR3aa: CASSQDGLGETQYF
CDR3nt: TGTGCCAGCAGCCAAGATGGCTTAGGAGAGACCCAGTACTTC

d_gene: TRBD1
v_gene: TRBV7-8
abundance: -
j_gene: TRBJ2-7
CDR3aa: CASSLGDRGWDYEQYF
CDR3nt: TGTGCCAGCAGCTTAGGGGACAGGGGGTGGGACTACGAGCAGTACTTC

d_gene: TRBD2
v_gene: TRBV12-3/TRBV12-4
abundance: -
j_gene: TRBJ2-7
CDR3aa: CASRVSGGLYEQYF
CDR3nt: TGTGCCAGCAGAGTTAGCGGGGGGCTTTACGAGCAGTACTTC

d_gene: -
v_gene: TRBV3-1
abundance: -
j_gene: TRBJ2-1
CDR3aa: CASSQKRASYNEQFF
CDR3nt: TGTGCCAGCAGCCAAAAGCGGGCCTCCTACAATGAGCAGTTCTTC

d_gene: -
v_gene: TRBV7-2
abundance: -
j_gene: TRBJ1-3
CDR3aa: CASSLEVRGNTIYF
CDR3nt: TGTGCCAGCAGCTTAGAAGTCCGAGGAAACACCATATATTTT

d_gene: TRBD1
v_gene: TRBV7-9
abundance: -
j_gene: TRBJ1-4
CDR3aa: CASSLGPGQANEKLFF
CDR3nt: TGTGCCAGCAGCTTAGGCCCGGGACAGGCTAATGAAAAACTGTTTTTT

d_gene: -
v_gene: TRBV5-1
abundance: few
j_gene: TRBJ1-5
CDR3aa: CASSLGQDSNQPQHF
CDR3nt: TGCGCCAGCAGCTTGGGACAGGATAGCAATCAGCCCCAGCATTTT

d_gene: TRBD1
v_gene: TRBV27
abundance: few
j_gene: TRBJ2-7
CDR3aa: CASSSPGQGNYEQYF
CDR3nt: TGTGCCAGCAGTTCTCCGGGACAGGGGAACTACGAGCAGTACTTC

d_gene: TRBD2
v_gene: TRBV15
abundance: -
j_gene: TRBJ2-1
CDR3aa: CATSRDPQRGTEVGQFF
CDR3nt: TGTGCCACCAGCAGAGATCCTCAGCGGGGAACAGAAGTGGGGCAGTTCTTC

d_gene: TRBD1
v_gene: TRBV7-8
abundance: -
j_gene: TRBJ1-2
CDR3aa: CASSPQGWVNYGYTF
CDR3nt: TGTGCCAGCAGCCCACAGGGGTGGGTTAACTATGGCTACACCTTC

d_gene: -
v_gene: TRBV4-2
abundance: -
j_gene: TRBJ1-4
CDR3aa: CASSQPNSATNEKLFF
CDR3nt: TGTGCCAGCAGCCAACCCAACAGTGCAACTAATGAAAAACTGTTTTTT

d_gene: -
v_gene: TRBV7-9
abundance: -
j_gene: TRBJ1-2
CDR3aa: CASSLDEVRGYTF
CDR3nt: TGTGCCAGCAGCTTAGATGAGGTGCGGGGCTACACCTTC

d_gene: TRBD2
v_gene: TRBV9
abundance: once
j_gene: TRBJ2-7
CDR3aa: CASSSHGLVGEQYF
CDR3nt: TGTGCCAGCAGCAGTCACGGACTAGTCGGCGAGCAGTACTTC

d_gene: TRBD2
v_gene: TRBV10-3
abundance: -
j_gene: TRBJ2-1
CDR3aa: CAIRAGAVNEQFF
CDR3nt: TGTGCCATCAGAGCGGGGGCAGTCAATGAGCAGTTCTTC

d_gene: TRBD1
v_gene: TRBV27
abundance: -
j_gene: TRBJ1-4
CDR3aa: CASSPRGTGYEKLFF
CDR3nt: TGTGCCAGTTCCCCGAGGGGGACAGGGTATGAAAAACTGTTTTTT

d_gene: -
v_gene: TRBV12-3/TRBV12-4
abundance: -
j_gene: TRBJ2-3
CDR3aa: CASSLFRQVGDTQYF
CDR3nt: TGTGCCAGCAGTTTATTTAGGCAGGTGGGCGATACGCAGTATTTT

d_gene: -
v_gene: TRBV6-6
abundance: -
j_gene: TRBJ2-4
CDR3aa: CASSPPGEENIQYF
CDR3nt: TGTGCCAGCAGCCCCCCGGGTGAGGAAAACATTCAGTACTTC

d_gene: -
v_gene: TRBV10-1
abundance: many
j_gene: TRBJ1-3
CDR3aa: CASSEFSGNTIYF
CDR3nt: TGCGCCAGCAGTGAGTTCTCTGGAAACACCATATATTTT

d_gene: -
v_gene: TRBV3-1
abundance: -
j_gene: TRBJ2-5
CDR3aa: CASSQGGTSETQYF
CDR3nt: TGTGCCAGCAGCCAAGGGGGGACATCAGAGACCCAGTACTTC

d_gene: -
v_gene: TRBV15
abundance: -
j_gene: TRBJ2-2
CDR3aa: CATSLGVVPGELFF
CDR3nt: TGTGCCACCAGCCTAGGAGTAGTACCCGGGGAGCTGTTTTTT

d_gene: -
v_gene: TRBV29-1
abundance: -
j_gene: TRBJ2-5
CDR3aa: CSVAPLWGDNQETQYF
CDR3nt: TGCAGCGTTGCCCCGCTGTGGGGGGACAACCAAGAGACCCAGTACTTC

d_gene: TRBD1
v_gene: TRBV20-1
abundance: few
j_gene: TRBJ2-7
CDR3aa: CSGETGGSYEQYF
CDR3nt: TGCAGTGGAGAGACAGGGGGCTCCTACGAGCAGTACTTC

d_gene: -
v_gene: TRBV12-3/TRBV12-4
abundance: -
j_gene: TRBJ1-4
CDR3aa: CASSTFGTNEKLFF
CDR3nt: TGTGCCAGCAGCACATTCGGCACTAATGAAAAACTGTTTTTT

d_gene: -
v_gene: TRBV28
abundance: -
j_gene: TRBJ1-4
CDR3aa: CASSRRTEKLFF
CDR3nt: TGTGCCAGCAGCCGACGAACTGAAAAACTGTTTTTT

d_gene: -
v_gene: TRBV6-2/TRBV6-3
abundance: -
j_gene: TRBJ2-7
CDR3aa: CASSYNGPYEQYF
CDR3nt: TGTGCCAGCAGTTACAACGGCCCCTACGAGCAGTACTTC

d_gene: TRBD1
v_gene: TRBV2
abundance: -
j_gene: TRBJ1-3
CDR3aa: CASTWDREAGNTIYF
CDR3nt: TGTGCCAGCACCTGGGACAGGGAAGCTGGAAACACCATATATTTT

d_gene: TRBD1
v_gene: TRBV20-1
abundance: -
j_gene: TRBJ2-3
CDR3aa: CSPQRGPDTQYF
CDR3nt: TGCAGTCCACAAAGGGGGCCAGATACGCAGTATTTT

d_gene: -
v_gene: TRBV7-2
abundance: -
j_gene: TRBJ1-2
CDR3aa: CASSLVARDYGYTF
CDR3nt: TGTGCCAGCAGCTTAGTGGCCAGGGACTATGGCTACACCTTC

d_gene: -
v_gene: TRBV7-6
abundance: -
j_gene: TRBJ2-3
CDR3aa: CASSAMGVARAADTQYF
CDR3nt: TGTGCCAGCAGCGCAATGGGGGTTGCGCGGGCGGCAGATACGCAGTATTTT

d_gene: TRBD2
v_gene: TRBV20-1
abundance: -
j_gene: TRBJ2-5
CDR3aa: CSARDVGLAGGDLETQYF
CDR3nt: TGCAGTGCTAGAGATGTGGGACTAGCGGGGGGTGATTTGGAGACCCAGTACTTC

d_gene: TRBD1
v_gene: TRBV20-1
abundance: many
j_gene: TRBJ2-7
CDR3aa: CSARDGTGVPYEQYF
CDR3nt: TGCAGTGCTCGAGATGGGACAGGGGTCCCCTACGAGCAGTACTTC

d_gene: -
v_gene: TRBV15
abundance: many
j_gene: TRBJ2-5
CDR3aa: CATSSSGTAQETQYF
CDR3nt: TGTGCCACCAGCAGCTCCGGGACGGCCCAAGAGACCCAGTACTTC

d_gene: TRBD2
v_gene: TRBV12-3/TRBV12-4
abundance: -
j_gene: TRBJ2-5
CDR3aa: CASSPGLAGGPDWETQYF
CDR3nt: TGTGCCAGCAGTCCGGGACTAGCGGGAGGGCCAGACTGGGAGACCCAGTACTTC

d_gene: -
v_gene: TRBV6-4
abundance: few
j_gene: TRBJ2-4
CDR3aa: CASSADLGYGIQYF
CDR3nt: TGTGCCAGCAGTGCGGATTTGGGGTATGGCATTCAGTACTTC

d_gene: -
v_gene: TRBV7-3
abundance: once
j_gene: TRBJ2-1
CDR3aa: CASSPPGTRYNEQFF
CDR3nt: TGTGCCAGCAGCCCTCCGGGAACACGCTACAATGAGCAGTTCTTC

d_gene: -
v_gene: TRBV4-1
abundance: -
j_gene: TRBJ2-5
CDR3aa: CASSLAPSAETQYF
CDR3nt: TGCGCCAGCAGCCTAGCCCCAAGTGCGGAGACCCAGTACTTC

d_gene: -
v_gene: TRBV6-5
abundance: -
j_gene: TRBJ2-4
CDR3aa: CASRSTLTKNIQYF
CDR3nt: TGTGCCAGCAGGAGCACCCTAACCAAAAACATTCAGTACTTC

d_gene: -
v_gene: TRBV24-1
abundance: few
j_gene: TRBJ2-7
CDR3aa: CATSDPGRSSTYEQYF
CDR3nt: TGTGCCACCAGTGATCCTGGCCGTTCAAGCACCTACGAGCAGTACTTC

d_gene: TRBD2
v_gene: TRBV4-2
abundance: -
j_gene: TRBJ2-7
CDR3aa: CASSQERAGRYEQYF
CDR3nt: TGTGCCAGCAGCCAAGAACGAGCGGGGAGGTACGAGCAGTACTTC

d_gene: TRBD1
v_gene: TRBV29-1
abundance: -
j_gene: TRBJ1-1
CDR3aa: CSGLDRGLAEAFF
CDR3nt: TGCAGCGGGTTGGACAGGGGGCTGGCTGAAGCTTTCTTT

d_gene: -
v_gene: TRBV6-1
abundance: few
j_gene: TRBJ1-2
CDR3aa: CAAVQSTNYGYTF
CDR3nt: TGTGCCGCCGTACAGAGCACTAACTATGGCTACACCTTC

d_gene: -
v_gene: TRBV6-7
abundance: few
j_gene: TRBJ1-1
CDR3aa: CARSEGNTEAFF
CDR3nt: TGTGCCAGGAGTGAGGGGAACACTGAAGCTTTCTTT

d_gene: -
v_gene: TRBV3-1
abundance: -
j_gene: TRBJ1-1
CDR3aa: CASSQDPPLHTEAFF
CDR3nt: TGTGCCAGCAGCCAAGACCCTCCCCTTCACACTGAAGCTTTCTTT

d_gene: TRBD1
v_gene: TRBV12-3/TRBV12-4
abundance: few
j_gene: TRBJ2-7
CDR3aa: CASSRQGAGQYF
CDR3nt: TGTGCCAGCAGCCGACAGGGGGCTGGCCAGTACTTC

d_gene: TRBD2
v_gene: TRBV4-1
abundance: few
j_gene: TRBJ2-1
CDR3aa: CASSRSPSGVTYNEQFF
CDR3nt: TGCGCCAGCAGCCGCTCCCCTAGCGGGGTTACCTACAATGAGCAGTTCTTC

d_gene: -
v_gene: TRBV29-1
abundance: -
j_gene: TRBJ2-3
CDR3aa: CSAWTPGGEDTQYF
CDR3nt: TGCAGCGCCTGGACGCCAGGGGGGGAGGATACGCAGTATTTT